The 15 T cell receptor beta chains below were found in one sample sequenced in a study of graft-versus-host responses after intestinal transplantation. Clones were read by immunoSEQ multiplex PCR, and TCRdb kept only the in-frame ones, dropping some. The table includes nearly 25,000 clones, approximately 40% detected once. Sequences were derived from alloreactive CD4+ T cells from a mixed lymphocyte reaction culture, sampled before intestinal transplant. The subset here: CFSE-low proliferating T cells sorted from approximately six-day pre-transplant mixed lymphocyte reaction (GvH or HvG direction). The source of these receptors is a human patient who received an intestinal transplant.

The rearrangement joins TRBV5-4 to TRBJ1-6; D is possibly TRBD1 (5 bases). V shed 4 bases and J shed 5 bases, with 16 bases lying between them. The CDR3 consists of 16 residues. CDR1 and CDR2 (germline): SGHNT, YYREEE (reference sequence). The CDR3 reads CASSMEGALNNSPLHF. The CDR3 DNA reads TGTGCCAGCAGCATGGAAGGGGCCTTGAATAATTCACCCCTCCACTTT.

The chain couples TRBV6-5 to TRBJ1-1; a possible D gene is TRBD1 (6 bases). Per germline, CDR1 MNHEY and CDR2 SVGAGI. V dropped 6 bases and J dropped 7 bases, with 18 bases sitting between them. The CDR3 totals 14 residues. CDR3 protein: CASSRGGGVGEAFF. The CDR3 region has the DNA TGTGCCAGCAGCCGAGGTGGGGGCGTGGGTGAAGCTTTCTTT.

The J gene is TRBJ2-3, the V gene TRBV2; 9 bases are shared with TRBD1. This CDR3 has 14 residues. V trimming: 6 bases; J trimming: 3 bases; junction bases outside the gene matches: 4. CDR1 is SNHLY and CDR2 is FYNNEI in the germline V gene. CDR3 DNA: TGTGCCAGCAGGGTTGACAGGGGGACAGATACGCAGTATTTT. Its translation is CASRVDRGTDTQYF.

The J gene is TRBJ1-2, the V gene TRBV4-3; D remains unclear. V was cut by 1 base and J by 5 bases, with 23 bases left in between. The CDR3 is made up of 18 amino acids. Germline CDR1 reads LGHNA; CDR2 reads YSLEER. CDR3 protein: CASSQVALSGSAVYGYTF. The CDR3 nucleotides read TGCGCCAGCAGCCAAGTCGCTCTCTCGGGAAGCGCAGTATATGGCTACACCTTC.

The chain uses TRBV6-5 and TRBJ1-6; no firm D call. The CDR3 has 15 residues. Trimming took 8 bases from V and 1 from J, leaving 12 bases between them. Germline CDR1 MNHEY, CDR2 SVGAGI. The CDR3 bases are TGTGCCAGCGGACTGGGAGGATCCTATAATTCACCCCTCCACTTT. It encodes CASGLGGSYNSPLHF.

The V gene is TRBV28, the J gene TRBJ2-5, with D uncertain. V lost 6 bases to trimming and J lost 1 base, with 9 bases between them. The CDR3 has 13 amino acids. Germline lookup yields CDR1 MDHEN and CDR2 SYDVKM. The CDR3 is CASRWWAQETQYF. CDR3 in DNA: TGTGCCAGCAGGTGGTGGGCCCAAGAGACCCAGTACTTC. The full variable domain, completed using reference TRBV28 and TRBJ2-5, is DVKVTQSSRYLVKRTGEKVFLECVQDMDHENMFWYRQDPGLGLRLIYFSYDVKMKEKGDIPEGYSVSREKKERFSLILESASTNQTSMYLCASRWWAQETQYFGPGTRLLVL.

This clone was picked up a small number of times. The chain uses TRBV18 and TRBJ1-2; the match to TRBD1 covers 7 bases. This CDR3 has 15 amino acids. Germline loops: CDR1 KGHSH, CDR2 LQKENI. With V trimmed by 2 bases and J by 10 bases, 13 bases remained unmatched. In DNA, the CDR3 is TGTGCCAGCTCACCAATTGGGACAGCCCCCTTTGACTACACCTTC. Translating gives CASSPIGTAPFDYTF. Variable domain in full (rest from reference TRBV18 and TRBJ1-2): NAGVMQNPRHLVRRRGQEARLRCSPMKGHSHVYWYRQLPEEGLKFMVYLQKENIIDESGMPKERFSAEFPKEGPSILRIQQVVRGDSAAYFCASSPIGTAPFDYTFGSGTRLTVV.

CDR3 DNA sequence: TGTGCCAGCAGTTGGGACAGGGGGCGAGGAGGCTACACCTTC. Its translation is CASSWDRGRGGYTF. The gene calls are TRBV6-5 and TRBJ1-2; 12 bases are shared with TRBD1. This CDR3 has 14 amino acids. The V segment lost 4 bases and the J segment 8 bases; nucleotides outside the gene matches: 5. Germline V lookup: CDR1 MNHEY, CDR2 SVGAGI.

The rearrangement links TRBV6-6 to TRBJ2-1; TRBD1 might be the D (5 bases). With 5 bases removed from V and 2 bases from J, the gap between germline ends came to 13 bases. CDR3 length: 15 residues. Germline CDR1 is MNHNY and CDR2 is SVGAGI (reference sequence). CDR3 coding DNA: TGTGCCAGCAGTCGCGACAGAGGTCCCTACAATGAGCAGTTCTTC. Translating gives CASSRDRGPYNEQFF.

This clone was seen more than once but under ten times. The chain carries TRBV6-1 and TRBJ2-3, with TRBD2 matching over 14 bases. The germline CDR1 and CDR2 sequences are MNHNS and SASEGT. V was pared by 5 bases and J by 6 bases, with 1 base of the junction left unmatched. The CDR3 contains 14 residues. The CDR3 region is CASSWTSGGDTQYF. As DNA, the CDR3 is TGTGCCAGCAGTTGGACTAGCGGGGGGGATACGCAGTATTTT.

This chain uses TRBV7-2 with TRBJ2-3; 8 bases match TRBD2. The CDR3 totals 18 residues. Germline V CDR1 and CDR2: SGHTA, FQGNSA. The V gene end was trimmed by 5 bases and the J gene end by 0 bases; junction bases not matched to a gene: 13. The CDR3 here is CASSGVVAGPVSTDTQYF. The CDR3 DNA sequence: TGTGCCAGCAGCGGCGTGGTAGCGGGGCCCGTTAGCACAGATACGCAGTATTTT. Looking up the rest from reference TRBV7-2 and TRBJ2-3 gives the full variable domain: GAGVSQSPSNKVTEKGKDVELRCDPISGHTALYWYRQSLGQGLEFLIYFQGNSAPDKSGLPSDRFSAERTGGSVSTLTIQRTQQEDSAVYLCASSGVVAGPVSTDTQYFGPGTRLTVL.

Only a few counts were recorded for this clone. The chain combines TRBV7-3 with TRBJ2-7; 7 bases are a match to TRBD2. Germline assignment: CDR1 SGHTA and CDR2 FQGTGA. The CDR3 extends over 15 amino acids. Unmatched junction bases numbered 6, after V lost 0 bases and J lost 4 bases. The CDR3: CASSLTAGEGYEQYF. CDR3 bases: TGTGCCAGCAGCTTAACGGCGGGGGAGGGATACGAGCAGTACTTC.

This clone was detected a few times. The genes are TRBV18 and TRBJ1-6, with 7 nucleotides matching TRBD1. The ends lost 2 bases at V and 5 bases at J; junction bases unmatched: 6. Germline-derived CDR1 and CDR2 are KGHSH and LQKENI. The CDR3 is 16 amino acids. Here the CDR3 reads CASSPNGRGNNSPLHF. DNA of the CDR3: TGTGCCAGCTCACCAAATGGCAGGGGGAATAATTCACCCCTCCACTTT.

This chain uses TRBV30 with TRBJ2-2; a possible D gene is TRBD1 (6 bases). Germline CDR1 is GTSNPN and CDR2 is SVGIG (reference sequence). CDR3 length: 15 amino acids. The V end lost 0 bases, the J end lost 5 bases, and 13 bases lay between the germline ends. Written as DNA, the CDR3 is TGTGCCTGGAGTGTAGGGTACACAGGGACCGGGGAGCTGTTTTTT. It specifies CAWSVGYTGTGELFF.

The rearrangement uses TRBV4-3 and TRBJ1-2, with D perhaps matching TRBD1 (6 bases). Between the trimmed V and J ends, which lost 0 bases and 11 bases, there was a span of 22 bases. CDR3 size: 16 residues. Per the germline V gene, CDR1 is LGHNA and CDR2 is YSLEER. The CDR3 is CASSQDYTGRAMAYTF. For the CDR3, the DNA is TGCGCCAGCAGCCAAGATTACACAGGGCGGGCTATGGCTTACACCTTC.